Included here is one T cell receptor beta chain sequence, with context. This sample is part of a study of OX40 agonist ivuxolimab in advanced cancers. The repertoire was sequenced with immunoSEQ multiplex PCR; TCRdb's copy has only in-frame clones and lacks some. The table shows about 80,000 clones, with 90% to 95% occurring only once. In germline, CDR1 is SNHLY, CDR2 FYNNEI. The ends lost 7 bases at V and 9 bases at J; junction bases unmatched: 10. The CDR3 contains 14 residues. Blood got drawn at baseline, again on cycle 4 day 1, and then on cycle 7 day 1. This receptor was identified in an adult with an advanced solid tumor such as melanoma, head and neck, liver or kidney cancer. The sample in question was CD4+ or CD8+ T cells sorted from blood, obtained in a trial of the OX40 agonist ivuxolimab. The chain combines TRBV2 with TRBJ2-1, with 9 bases lining up with TRBD2. The CDR3 region has the DNA TGTGCCAGCACCCCCCCGGCGGGGGGGACTGAGCAGTTCTTC. Amino acids: CASTPPAGGTEQFF.